The TCR beta chain described here comes from a study of identical twins. TCRdb reprocessed the 5' RACE reads via MiXCR and lists one record per CDR3 protein. There are about 530,000 distinct CDR3 sequences in the sample; over 12% occur only once, and less than 0.5% lies in the top ten. Trimming left V 8 bases short and J 0 bases short, with 10 bases between. The CDR3 is made up of 14 amino acids. CDR1 is SNHLY and CDR2 is FYNNEI in the germline V gene. The sample was also linked to a second study, of yellow fever vaccine responses in identical twins.

This receptor was identified in a woman aged 18-29 years in good health. The sequenced material came from CD4+ T cells sorted from blood. The chain uses TRBV2 and TRBJ2-2; D is undetermined. The CDR3 reads CASVQSANTGELFF. The CDR3 DNA reads as TGTGCCAGCGTACAGTCCGCGAACACCGGGGAGCTGTTTTTT.